This T cell receptor beta chain is drawn from a study of OX40 agonist ivuxolimab in advanced cancers. As for the study in general: Prior anti-PD-1, anti-PD-L1 or anti-CTLA-4 therapy did not bar entry, and more than 35% had some.

Measured with immunoSEQ multiplex PCR; TCRdb has only the in-frame clones, and not every one. The table lists 85,000 to 100,000 clones, around 94% of them singletons. This CDR3 spans 15 amino acids. V gave up 5 bases and J gave up 8 bases; unmatched junction bases: 11. CDR1 SGHAT and CDR2 FQNNGV come from the germline V gene. The source was CD4+ or CD8+ T cells sorted from blood, collected in a trial of the OX40 agonist ivuxolimab. This clonotype was sampled from an adult with an advanced solid tumor such as melanoma, head and neck, liver or kidney cancer. The genes are TRBV11-2 and TRBJ2-1, with TRBD1 matching over 8 bases. The DNA of the CDR3 is TGTGCCAGCAGCCGACCTGGGACAGGCCGGGATGAGCAGTTCTTC. Translated: CASSRPGTGRDEQFF.